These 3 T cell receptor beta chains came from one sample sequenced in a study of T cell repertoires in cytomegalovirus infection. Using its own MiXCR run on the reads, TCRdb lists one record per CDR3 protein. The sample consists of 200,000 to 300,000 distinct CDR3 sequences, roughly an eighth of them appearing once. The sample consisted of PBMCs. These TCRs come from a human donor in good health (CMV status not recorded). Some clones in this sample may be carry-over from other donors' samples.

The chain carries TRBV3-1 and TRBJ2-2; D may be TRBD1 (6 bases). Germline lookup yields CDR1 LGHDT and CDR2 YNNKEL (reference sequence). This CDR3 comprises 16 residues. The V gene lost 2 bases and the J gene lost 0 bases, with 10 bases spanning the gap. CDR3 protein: CASSQLDSPNTGELFF. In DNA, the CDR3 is TGTGCCAGCAGCCAACTGGACAGTCCGAACACCGGGGAGCTGTTTTTT.

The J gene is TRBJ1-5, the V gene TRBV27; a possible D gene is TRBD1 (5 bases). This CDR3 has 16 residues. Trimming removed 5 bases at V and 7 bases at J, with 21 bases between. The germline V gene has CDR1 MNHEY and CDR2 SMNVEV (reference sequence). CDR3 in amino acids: CASSRAGRATEQPQHF. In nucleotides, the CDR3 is TGTGCCAGCAGTCGGGCCGGCAGGGCCACCGAACAGCCCCAGCATTTT.

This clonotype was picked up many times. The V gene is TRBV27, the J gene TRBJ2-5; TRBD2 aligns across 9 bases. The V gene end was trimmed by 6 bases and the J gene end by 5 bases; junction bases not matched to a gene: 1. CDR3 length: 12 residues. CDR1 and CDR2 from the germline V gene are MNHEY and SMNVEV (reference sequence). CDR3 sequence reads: CASRTSGETQYF. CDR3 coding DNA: TGTGCCAGCAGGACTAGCGGTGAGACCCAGTACTTC.